This TCR beta chain was recovered during a study of Ad26.COV2.S vaccination and SARS-CoV-2 variants (dated by TCRdb to about 2021). About the full investigation: Vaccine-arm donors were drawn from COV1001, a multicentre, randomized, double-blind, placebo-controlled phase I-IIa trial of Ad26.COV2.S in healthy adults. Trial participants were randomized into five groups of five, in which low-dose or high-dose Ad26.COV2.S was given once or twice, or placebo was given on both occasions. Ad26.COV2.S was administered intramuscularly at 5 x 10^10 or 1 x 10^11 viral particles, either as a single shot or as two shots given 56 days apart. Blinding of investigators to trial group allocation was maintained during experiments and outcome assessment. Sequencing of the TCRbeta repertoire served to evaluate the specificity and breadth of SARS-CoV-2-reactive T cell receptors following Ad26.COV2.S vaccination. The TCR-sequenced set comprised approximately 30 samples: some 19 Ad26.COV2.S vaccine recipients, 5 placebo recipients and 8 SARS-CoV-2 convalescent individuals. Paper-wide results and their limitations: Comparing responses between vaccine doses or regimens was not something the study was powered to do. Vaccine and placebo recipients had comparable non-spike TCR breadth, which fits with the vaccine containing only spike. The authors noted that total T cell responses may have been underestimated by the TCR breadth and depth analyses. Substantial breadth of spike-specific CD8+ and CD4+ T cell responses was reported after vaccination. Higher spike-specific TCR breadth was observed in Ad26.COV2.S recipients than in placebo recipients (P = 0.0014).

The germline V gene (reference sequence) gives CDR1 as LNHDA and CDR2 as SQIVND. The cysteine opens and the phenylalanine closes a CDR3 of 14 amino acids. Only CDR3 DNA remains: 42 bases, in frame from the first base. Trimmed from V: 4 bases; trimmed from J: 7 bases; junction bases lacking a gene match: 9. This clone was observed once. What this receptor recognizes is not known. No quality values exist for individual bases; no much larger clone is one base distant. The treatment or condition label of this sample denotes: 19 received Ad26.COV2.S at low or high dose, single or two shots; about 5 received placebo; per-sample allocation not given. Repertoires of vaccine and placebo recipients were sequenced from samples collected on day 63 after the first injection. In Cohort 1b, about two dozen adults aged 18-55 years were enrolled at a single site in Boston, USA, between 29 July and 7 August 2020. Ad26.COV2.S was a replication-incompetent adenovirus type 26 vector that expressed a prefusion-stabilized SARS-CoV-2 spike protein derived from the original Wuhan strain.

TCRbeta CDR3 regions were sequenced with the immunoSEQ Assay. After extraction, genomic DNA underwent amplification by bias-controlled multiplex PCR, followed by high-throughput sequencing. In the original analysis: To quantify the absolute abundance of each unique TCRbeta CDR3 region, sequences were collapsed and filtered. T cell fraction was estimated by normalizing TCRbeta template counts to usable DNA, with usable DNA measured through amplification of reference genes found in all nucleated cells. Repertoire TCRs were annotated as SARS-CoV-2-specific when V gene, CDR3 amino acid sequence and J gene were exactly matched to a known reactive TCR set. The reference SARS-CoV-2 TCR set came from MIRA and was filtered for enrichment in COVID-19-positive ImmuneCODE repertoires, removing public or cross-reactive TCRs. Using the MIRA antigens, annotated TCRs were further analysed by specific ORF or by position within an ORF. Depth was the summed frequency of annotated unique rearrangements, while breadth was defined as annotated unique rearrangements over total unique productive rearrangements. Two-sided Wilcoxon rank-sum tests were used to compare TCR breadth between groups. TCRdb re-hosts the immuneACCESS table, in-frame sequences only. Its copies lack some clones; in the studies checked, an unresolved V gene accounts for under half of them, and the cause for the rest is not known. The DNA gave D and trimming, while V, J and clone size come from that table. The sample profile shows 240,000 or so clones; roughly 88% of them were found once. Of the sample, 9.5% to 12% is held by the ten largest clones.

The sequence derives from a person between 18 and 65 years old who received the Ad26.COV2.S COVID-19 vaccine or a placebo. The sample in question was peripheral blood, obtained in a trial of Ad26.COV2.S vaccine versus placebo. This chain is built from TRBV19 and TRBJ2-7; the junction holds 8 bases that match TRBD1. The nucleotide sequence is given as TGTGCCAGTAGTAGCCGACAGGGGACGGGGGAGCAGTACTTC. The translation is CASSSRQGTGEQYF.